The entry below gives a single T cell receptor beta chain sequence along with its context. As yet, its antigen is unknown. This entry belongs to a study of T cell responses to AZD1222 COVID-19 vaccine. General study results and limits: Only 5 to 7 AZD1222 recipients tested seropositive at baseline. Donor demographics were predominantly white British with a female majority; clonal diversity may be underestimated.

Measured with immunoSEQ multiplex PCR; TCRdb has only the in-frame clones, and not every one. Of approximately 100,000 clones listed, over 75% were seen once; the top ten hold 17%. The CDR3 has 12 amino acids. Trimming pared 3 bases from V and 0 bases from J, leaving 2 bases between. CDR1 is DFQATT, CDR2 SNEGSKA, per germline (reference sequence). The chain is built from TRBV20-1 and TRBJ1-4; no clear D. The source was peripheral blood, collected on day 0 of AZD1222 vaccination. This clonotype was sampled from an adult in good health. The CDR3 DNA reads as TGCAGTGCTAGTGCAACTAATGAAAAACTGTTTTTT. Its protein product is CSASATNEKLFF.